This passage covers 10 T cell receptor beta chains from one sample sequenced in a study of cytomegalovirus exposure and HLA in healthy donors. This PCR relied on a set of 60 Vbeta primers and 13 Jbeta primers. Sequencing was performed with immunoSEQ multiplex PCR; in TCRdb, only in-frame clones are kept and a portion is missing. In the table there are approximately 51,000 clones, around 85% of which are singletons. Sequencing was performed on PBMCs. Receptor source: a boy between 5 and 17 years old in good health and CMV-seropositive.

In its sample, this clone was seen once. The chain carries TRBV2 and TRBJ2-2; D is undetermined. Germline V gives CDR1 SNHLY, CDR2 FYNNEI. This CDR3 spans 13 amino acids. Trimming removed 3 bases at V and 5 bases at J, with 7 bases between. This CDR3 is CASSESHTGELFF. CDR3 bases: TGTGCCAGCAGTGAGTCCCATACCGGGGAGCTGTTTTTT.

The table lists this clone with a count of one. This chain joins TRBV6-5 and TRBJ2-5; no firm D call. Per the germline V gene, CDR1 is MNHEY and CDR2 is SVGAGI. Trimming took off 2 bases at V and 2 bases at J, with 6 bases between the two ends. CDR3 size: 13 residues. CDR3 sequence: CASSYTTQETQYF. Here the CDR3 DNA reads TGTGCCAGCAGTTACACTACTCAAGAGACCCAGTACTTC.

V and J are TRBV7-9 and TRBJ1-1, with D tentatively TRBD1 (5 bases). Germline V CDR1 and CDR2: SEHNR, FQNEAQ (reference sequence). The CDR3 spans 15 residues. Trimming left V 2 bases short and J 1 base short, with 11 bases between. Written as DNA, the CDR3 is TGTGCCAGCAGCTTATTCGCAGGGCCGAACACTGAAGCTTTCTTT. Its protein is CASSLFAGPNTEAFF.

The chain joins TRBV5-6 to TRBJ2-3; D is unresolved. The V and J ends lost 2 bases and 6 bases respectively, with 13 bases between them. The length of the CDR3 is 14 residues. Per germline, CDR1 SGHDT and CDR2 YYEEEE. The CDR3 nucleotides are TGTGCCAGCAGCTTCGATAGCCACTTTGATACGCAGTATTTT. Its protein is CASSFDSHFDTQYF.

The V call is TRBV10-1, the J call TRBJ2-3; 8 positions match TRBD2. The CDR3 loop spans 14 amino acids. Germline V CDR1 and CDR2: WNHNN, SYGVQD (reference sequence). J lost 0 bases, V lost 5 bases, and 1 base had no gene match. The CDR3 sequence is CASSIAGSTDTQYF. CDR3 nucleotide sequence: TGCGCCAGCAGTATAGCGGGGAGCACAGATACGCAGTATTTT.

The chain links TRBV13 to TRBJ2-7; TRBD2 aligns across 11 bases. Per the germline V gene, CDR1 is PRHDT and CDR2 is FYEKMQ (reference sequence). CDR3 size: 18 residues. The trim removed 1 base at V and 0 bases at J, leaving 8 bases unmatched. CDR3 DNA sequence: TGTGCCAGCAGCTTAGCATCTAGCGGGGGGCTCAGCTCCTACGAGCAGTACTTC. As protein: CASSLASSGGLSSYEQYF.

The chain carries TRBV28 and TRBJ2-1; TRBD2 aligns across 9 bases. V lost 6 bases to trimming and J lost 6 bases; unmatched junction nucleotides: 6. The CDR3 totals 14 residues. CDR1 and CDR2 from the germline V gene are MDHEN and SYDVKM. The CDR3 sequence is CASRGRGGLNEQFF. In DNA form, the CDR3 reads TGTGCCAGCAGAGGGCGGGGGGGCCTCAATGAGCAGTTCTTC.

The V gene is TRBV21-1, the J gene TRBJ1-1. TRBV21-1 is an annotated pseudogene. The CDR3 loop spans 12 amino acids. The CDR3 reads CATCGRDTEAFF. CDR3 sequence (DNA): TGTGCCACCTGCGGGAGAGACACTGAAGCTTTCTTT.

This chain joins TRBV5-4 and TRBJ2-7, with a tentative D call TRBD2 (6 bases). The length of the CDR3 is 15 residues. Germline-derived CDR1 and CDR2 are SGHNT and YYREEE (reference sequence). The V end was cut by 0 bases, the J end by 2 bases, with 12 bases between. In DNA, the CDR3 is TGTGCCAGCAGCTTGGCTAACTCGGGGGCCTACGAGCAGTACTTC. This gives the protein CASSLANSGAYEQYF.

The chain has TRBV20-1 and TRBJ1-1; D is unresolved. Germline V gives CDR1 DFQATT, CDR2 SNEGSKA (reference sequence). This CDR3 region has 11 residues. V lost 6 bases, J lost 7 bases, and 12 bases lay in between. CDR3 in DNA: TGCAGTGCCTCCCGACGGGGTGAAGCTTTCTTT. Residues: CSASRRGEAFF.